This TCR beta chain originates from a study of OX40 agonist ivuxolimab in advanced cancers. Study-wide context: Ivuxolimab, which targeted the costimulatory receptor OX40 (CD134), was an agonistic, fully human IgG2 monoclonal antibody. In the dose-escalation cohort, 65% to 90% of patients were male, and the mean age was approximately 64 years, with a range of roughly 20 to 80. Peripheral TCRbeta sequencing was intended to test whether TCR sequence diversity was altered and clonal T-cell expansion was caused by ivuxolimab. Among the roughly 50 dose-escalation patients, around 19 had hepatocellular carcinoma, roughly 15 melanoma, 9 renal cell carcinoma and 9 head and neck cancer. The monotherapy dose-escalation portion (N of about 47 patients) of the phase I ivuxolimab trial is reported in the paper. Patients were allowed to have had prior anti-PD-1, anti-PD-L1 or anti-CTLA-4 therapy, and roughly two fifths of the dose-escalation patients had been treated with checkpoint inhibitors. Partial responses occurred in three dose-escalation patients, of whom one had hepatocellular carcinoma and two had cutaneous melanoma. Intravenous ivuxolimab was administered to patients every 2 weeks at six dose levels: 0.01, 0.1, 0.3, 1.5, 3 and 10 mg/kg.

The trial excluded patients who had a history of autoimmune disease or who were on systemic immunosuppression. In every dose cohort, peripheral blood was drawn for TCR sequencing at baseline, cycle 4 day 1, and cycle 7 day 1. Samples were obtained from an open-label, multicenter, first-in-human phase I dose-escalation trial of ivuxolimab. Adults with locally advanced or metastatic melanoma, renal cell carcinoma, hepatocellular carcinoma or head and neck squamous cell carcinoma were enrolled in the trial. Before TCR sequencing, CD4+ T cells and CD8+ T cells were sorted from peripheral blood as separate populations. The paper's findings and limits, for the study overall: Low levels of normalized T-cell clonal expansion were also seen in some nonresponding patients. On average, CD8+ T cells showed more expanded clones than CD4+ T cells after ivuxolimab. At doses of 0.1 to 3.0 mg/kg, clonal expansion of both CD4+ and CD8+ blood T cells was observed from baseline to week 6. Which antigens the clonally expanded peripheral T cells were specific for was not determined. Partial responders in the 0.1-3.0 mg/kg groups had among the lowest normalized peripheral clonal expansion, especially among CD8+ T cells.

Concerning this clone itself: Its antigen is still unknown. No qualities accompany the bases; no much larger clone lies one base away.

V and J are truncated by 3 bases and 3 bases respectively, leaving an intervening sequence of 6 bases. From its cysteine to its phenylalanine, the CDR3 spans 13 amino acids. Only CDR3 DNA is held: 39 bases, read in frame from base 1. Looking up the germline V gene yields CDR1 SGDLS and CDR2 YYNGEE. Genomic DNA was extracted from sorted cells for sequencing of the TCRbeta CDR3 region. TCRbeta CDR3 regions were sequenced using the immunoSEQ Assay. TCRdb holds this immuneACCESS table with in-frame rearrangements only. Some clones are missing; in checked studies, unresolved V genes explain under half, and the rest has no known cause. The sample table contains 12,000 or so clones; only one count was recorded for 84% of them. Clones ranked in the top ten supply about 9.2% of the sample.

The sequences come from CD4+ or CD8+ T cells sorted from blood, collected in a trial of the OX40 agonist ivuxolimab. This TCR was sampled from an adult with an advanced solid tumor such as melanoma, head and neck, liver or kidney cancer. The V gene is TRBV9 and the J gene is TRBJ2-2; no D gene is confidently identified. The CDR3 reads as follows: CASSALDTGELFF. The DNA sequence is TGTGCCAGCAGCGCTCTAGACACCGGGGAGCTGTTTTTT.